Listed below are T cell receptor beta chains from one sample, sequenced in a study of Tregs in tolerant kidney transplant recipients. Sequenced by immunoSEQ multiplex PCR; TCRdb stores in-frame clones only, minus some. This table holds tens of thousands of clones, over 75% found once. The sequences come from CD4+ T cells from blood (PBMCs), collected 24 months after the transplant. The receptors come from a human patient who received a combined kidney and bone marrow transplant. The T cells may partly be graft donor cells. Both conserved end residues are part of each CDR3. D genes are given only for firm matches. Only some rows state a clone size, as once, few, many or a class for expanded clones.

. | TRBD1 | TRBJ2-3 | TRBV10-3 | TGTGCCATCCTTCTCCGACAGGGGGCTTTAGATACGCAGTATTTT | CAILLRQGALDTQYF
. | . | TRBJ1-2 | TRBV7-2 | TGTGCCAGCAGTCCTCAGTATGGCTACACCTTC | CASSPQYGYTF
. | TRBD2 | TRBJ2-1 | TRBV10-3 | TGTGCCATCAGTGATAAGCTAGCGGGAGGGGGTGAGCAGTTCTTC | CAISDKLAGGGEQFF
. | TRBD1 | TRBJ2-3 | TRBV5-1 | TGCGCCAGCAGGACAGGGGGCGCGGGCACAGATACGCAGTATTTT | CASRTGGAGTDTQYF
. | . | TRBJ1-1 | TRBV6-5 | TGTGCCAGCAGTTACGGGGGGACTGAAGCTTTCTTT | CASSYGGTEAFF
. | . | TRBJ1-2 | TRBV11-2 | TGTGCCAGCAGCTTAGAAACAGGGTTGGGGGGCTACACCTTC | CASSLETGLGGYTF
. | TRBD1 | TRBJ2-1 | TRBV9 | TGTGCCAGCAGCGTAGCTACGGGACAGGGCGACAATGAGCAGTTCTTC | CASSVATGQGDNEQFF
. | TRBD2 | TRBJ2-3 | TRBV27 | TGTGCCAGCAGCCCCGGGGACTACACAGATACGCAGTATTTT | CASSPGDYTDTQYF
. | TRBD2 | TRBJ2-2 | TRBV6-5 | TGTGCCAGCAGTAGACCTGTAGCGGGAGGAGGGGAGCTGTTTTTT | CASSRPVAGGGELFF
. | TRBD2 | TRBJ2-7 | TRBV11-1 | TGTGCCAGCAGCTACGGGACTAGCGGAGTCGAGCAGTACTTC | CASSYGTSGVEQYF
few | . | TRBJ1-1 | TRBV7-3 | TGTGCCAGCAGCTTAAACACGAACACTGAAGCTTTCTTT | CASSLNTNTEAFF
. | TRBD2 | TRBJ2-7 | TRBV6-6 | TGTGCCAGCAGTCCCCGGGATAGCGGGGGCTCCTACGAGCAGTACTTC | CASSPRDSGGSYEQYF
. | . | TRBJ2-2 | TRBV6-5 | TGTGCCAGCAGTACAGGGAACACCGGGGAGCTGTTTTTT | CASSTGNTGELFF
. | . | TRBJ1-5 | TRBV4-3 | TGCGCCAGCAGCTCGACCGTACGGGGCAATCAGCCCCAGCATTTT | CASSSTVRGNQPQHF
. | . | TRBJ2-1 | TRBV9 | TGTGCCAGCAGCACTAGTACACGAGACTACAATGAGCAGTTCTTC | CASSTSTRDYNEQFF
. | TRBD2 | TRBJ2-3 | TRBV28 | TGTGCCAGCAGCATCTCCAAGGGAGGGATCACAGATACGCAGTATTTT | CASSISKGGITDTQYF
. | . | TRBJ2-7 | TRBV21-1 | TGTGCCAGCAGCAAAGCAGTTCCCCGTCCCATTGGCCATTACGAGCAGTACTTC | CASSKAVPRPIGHYEQYF
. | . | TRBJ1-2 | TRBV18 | TGTGCCAGCTCACCGGCGGGAAGGAACTATGGCTACACCTTC | CASSPAGRNYGYTF
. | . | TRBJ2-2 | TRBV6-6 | TGTGCCAGCAGTTACAGGGGCGGTGCGAACACCGGGGAGCTGTTTTTT | CASSYRGGANTGELFF
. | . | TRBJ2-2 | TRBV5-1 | TGCGCCAGCAGCTGGATGGGACGGGGGTCCGGGGAGCTGTTTTTT | CASSWMGRGSGELFF
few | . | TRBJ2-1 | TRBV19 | TGTGCCAGTAGTATGGACAGCCACAATGAGCAGTTCTTC | CASSMDSHNEQFF
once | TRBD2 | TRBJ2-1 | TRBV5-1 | TGCGCCAGCAGCCCGGGACTAGCGCCAAAGGGGGGCAACAATGAGCAGTTCTTC | CASSPGLAPKGGNNEQFF
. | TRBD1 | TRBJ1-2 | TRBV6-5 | TGTGCCAGCAGCGCGGGACAGAACTATGGCTACACCTTC | CASSAGQNYGYTF
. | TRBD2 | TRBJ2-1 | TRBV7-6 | TGTGCCAGCAGCTTATCAGCGCTAGCGGGGGGGAATGAGCAGTTCTTC | CASSLSALAGGNEQFF
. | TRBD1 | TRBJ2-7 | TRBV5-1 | TGCGCCAGCAGCTTGGCCGGGACAGGCAACTCCTACGAGCAGTACTTC | CASSLAGTGNSYEQYF
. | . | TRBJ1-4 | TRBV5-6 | TGTGCCAGCAGCTTTTCCATAGCAACTAATGAAAAACTGTTTTTT | CASSFSIATNEKLFF
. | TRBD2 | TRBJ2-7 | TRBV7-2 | TGTGCCAGCAGCTTAATACTAGCGGGAGGCGAGCAGTACTTC | CASSLILAGGEQYF
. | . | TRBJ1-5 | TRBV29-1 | TGCAGCGTCGCGGGCAATAGCAATCAGCCCCAGCATTTT | CSVAGNSNQPQHF
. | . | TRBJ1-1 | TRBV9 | TGTGCCAGCAGCGCCCATCCGGGAGCCCTGAACACTGAAGCTTTCTTT | CASSAHPGALNTEAFF
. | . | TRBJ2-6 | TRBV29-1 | TGCAGCGTTGTCAGCTCTGGGGCCAACGTCCTGACTTTC | CSVVSSGANVLTF
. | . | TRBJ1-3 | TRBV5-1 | TGCGCCAGCAGCTTGGAGCCACGAGGAAACACCATATATTTT | CASSLEPRGNTIYF
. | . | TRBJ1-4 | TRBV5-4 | TGTGCCAGCAGGCCGTGGGGGGGCAATGAAAAACTGTTTTTT | CASRPWGGNEKLFF
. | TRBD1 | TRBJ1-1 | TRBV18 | TGTGCCAGCTCACTTGGGACAGGGAACACTGAAGCTTTCTTT | CASSLGTGNTEAFF
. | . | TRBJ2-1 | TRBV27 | TGTGCCAGCAGTTTATTGGGGGACTTACCCTACAATGAGCAGTTCTTC | CASSLLGDLPYNEQFF
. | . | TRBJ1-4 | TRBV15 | TGTGCCACCAGCAGACCGTCGGGGAGTAAAAAACTGTTTTTT | CATSRPSGSKKLFF
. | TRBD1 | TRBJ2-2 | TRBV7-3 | TGTGCCAGCAGCCCCTACCGGACAGGGGTCACCGGGGAGCTGTTTTTT | CASSPYRTGVTGELFF
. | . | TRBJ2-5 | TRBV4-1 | TGCGCCAGCAGCCAAGAGGGGAGAAAGAGTAACGGAGAGACCCAGTACTTC | CASSQEGRKSNGETQYF
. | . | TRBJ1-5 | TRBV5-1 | TGCGCCAGCAGCCCTCCTGGGGGGGCGTATGGCAATCAGCCCCAGCATTTT | CASSPPGGAYGNQPQHF
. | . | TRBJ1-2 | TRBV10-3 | TGTGCCATCAGTGGGCGGGGGCGCATTGCCTACACCTTC | CAISGRGRIAYTF
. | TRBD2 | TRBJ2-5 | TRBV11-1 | TGTGCCAGCAGCTTCTTCAGCGGGAGTCTGGAGACCCAGTACTTC | CASSFFSGSLETQYF
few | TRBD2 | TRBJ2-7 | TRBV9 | TGTGCCAGCAGCGTTGGCCGGGAGGGCTACGAGCAGTACTTC | CASSVGREGYEQYF
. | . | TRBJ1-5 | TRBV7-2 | TGTGCCAGCAGTCTCAGACAAGTTGGGTTGAGCAATCAGCCCCAGCATTTT | CASSLRQVGLSNQPQHF
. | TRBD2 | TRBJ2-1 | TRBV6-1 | TGTGCCAGCAGTGAACGGCTAGCGGGAGGGATAGGGTACAATGAGCAGTTCTTC | CASSERLAGGIGYNEQFF
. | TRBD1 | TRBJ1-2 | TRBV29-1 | TGCAGCGGCAGGGGGCCCTCTGACTATGGCTACACCTTC | CSGRGPSDYGYTF
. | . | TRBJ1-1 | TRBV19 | TGTGCCAGTAGTATAGATCCTCGGGGGACTGAAGCTTTCTTT | CASSIDPRGTEAFF
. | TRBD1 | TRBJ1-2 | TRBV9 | TGTGCCAGCAGCGAACAAGACAGGGGAAAAGGGTTCTATGGCTACACCTTC | CASSEQDRGKGFYGYTF
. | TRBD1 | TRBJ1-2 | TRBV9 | TGTGCCAGCAGCACTCGACAGGGTCCCAACTATGGCTACACCTTC | CASSTRQGPNYGYTF
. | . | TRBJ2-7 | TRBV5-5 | TGTGCCAGCAGCTTCCCAGGAGGAGGCGAGCAGTACTTC | CASSFPGGGEQYF
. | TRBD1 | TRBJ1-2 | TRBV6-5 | TGTGCCAGCACAAGGAGGGGGCCCGTTTATGGCTACACCTTC | CASTRRGPVYGYTF
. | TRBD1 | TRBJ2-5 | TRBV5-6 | TGTGCCAGCAGCTTGGTGGTGACAGGGGGCATGGAGACCCAGTACTTC | CASSLVVTGGMETQYF
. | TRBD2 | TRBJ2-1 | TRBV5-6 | TGTGCCAGCAGCTCCCTAGCGGGAGATTGGAATGAGCAGTTCTTC | CASSSLAGDWNEQFF
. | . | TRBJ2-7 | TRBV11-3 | TGTGCCAGCAGCTTAGAATGGGCCTCCTACGAGCAGTACTTC | CASSLEWASYEQYF
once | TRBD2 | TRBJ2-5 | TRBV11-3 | TGTGCCAGCAGCGTAGGACTAGCGGGAGTTGAGACCCAGTACTTC | CASSVGLAGVETQYF
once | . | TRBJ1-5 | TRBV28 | TGTGCCAGCAGCCGGCTTTCATGGGGGGGAGCAGGTCAGCCCCAGCATTTT | CASSRLSWGGAGQPQHF
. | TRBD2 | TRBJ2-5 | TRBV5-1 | TGCGCCAGCAGCTTGTCTAGCGGCGAGACCCAGTACTTC | CASSLSSGETQYF